This T cell receptor beta chain was captured by sequencing in a study of TIL therapy for anti-PD-1-resistant metastatic lung cancer. Overall study context: Half of patients were current or former smokers. Study findings and constraints: After infusion, TIL clonotypes partly replaced peripheral T cells and declined over months.

Regarding this clone: Its antigen remains unknown.

The immunoSEQ assay was v3. TCRdb keeps only in-frame clones here, not all; method: immunoSEQ multiplex PCR. The sample has 21,000 or so clones; 60% to 85% are singletons. V lost 2 bases and J 5 bases, leaving 16 bases between the germline ends. The CDR3 length is 15 residues. Germline V gene sequence: CDR1 MNHEY, CDR2 SMNVEV (reference sequence). Regarding time point: pre-treatment sample, taken before nivolumab and TIL therapy. Patients were adults with stage 4 NSCLC. Sequenced here: blood, sampled at baseline. The sequence was collected from a person between 25 and 79 years old with non-small cell lung cancer. The chain is built from TRBV27 and TRBJ2-7; TRBD1 might be the D (6 bases). The CDR3 nucleotides read TGTGCCAGCAGTTTAGTGGGTGGGGGCCTCCACGAGCAGTACTTC. Encoded protein: CASSLVGGGLHEQYF.